This entry lists 10 T cell receptor beta chains sequenced from one sample in a study of type 1 and type 2 diabetes patients. Genomic DNA was the PCR template. Multiplex PCR with 30 forward and 13 reverse primers amplified the TCR beta CDR3. One entry per CDR3 protein, called by TCRdb with MiXCR from the multiplex PCR reads. The sample carries 250,000 or so distinct CDR3 sequences, 45% to 60% recorded once. The specimen sequenced was peripheral blood mononuclear cells (PBMCs). These receptors were obtained from a young man with type 2 diabetes.

The gene calls are TRBV28 and TRBJ2-7, with D tentatively TRBD1 or TRBD2 (5 bases each). Per germline, CDR1 MDHEN and CDR2 SYDVKM. Trimming shortened V by 3 bases and J by 11 bases, and 26 bases separated the two germline ends. The CDR3 covers 16 residues. CDR3 residues: CASSLASRDEKFLEYF. The CDR3, as DNA: TGTGCCAGCAGTTTGGCGTCCCGGGACGAAAAGTTCTTGGAGTACTTC.

The genes are TRBV2 and TRBJ2-5, with D unresolved. Germline CDR1 and CDR2: SNHLY and FYNNEI. The CDR3 is made up of 15 amino acids. With 6 bases removed from V and 1 base from J, the gap between germline ends came to 15 bases. CDR3 sequence: CASRGGRLSQETQYF. The CDR3 nucleotides are TGTGCCAGCAGAGGCGGACGCCTATCCCAAGAGACCCAGTACTTC.

This clonotype turned up a few times. The chain links TRBV5-1 to TRBJ2-3; D possibly corresponds to TRBD1 (7 bases). The germline V gene has CDR1 SGHRS and CDR2 YFSETQ. The CDR3 spans 14 residues. Trimming stripped 6 bases from V and 10 bases from J, with 21 bases between. The CDR3 DNA reads TGCGCCAGCAACCTAGAGACAGGGAGGATCGCGCAGTATTTT. This codes for CASNLETGRIAQYF.

V is TRBV28 and J is TRBJ2-3, with TRBD2 matching over 9 bases. The CDR3 length is 14 residues. Germline trimming cut 6 bases from V and 4 bases from J; bases unmatched to any gene: 5. CDR1 is MDHEN and CDR2 is SYDVKM in the germline V gene. CDR3 residues: CASRPSGISDTQYF. The CDR3 DNA reads as TGTGCCAGCAGACCTAGCGGGATCTCAGATACGCAGTATTTT.

The table lists this clonotype with many counts. The chain has TRBV15 and TRBJ2-7; perhaps D is TRBD1 or TRBD2 (5 bases each). Germline CDR1 and CDR2: LNHNV and YYDKDF (reference sequence). V was clipped by 3 bases and J by 2 bases, with 11 bases between them. The CDR3 sequence is 14 residues long. CDR3 protein: CATSRGMGAYEQYF. The CDR3 bases are TGTGCCACCAGCAGGGGGATGGGGGCCTACGAGCAGTACTTC. The complete variable domain, with remaining parts taken from reference TRBV15 and TRBJ2-7, reads DAMVIQNPRYQVTQFGKPVTLSCSQTLNHNVMYWYQQKSSQAPKLLFHYYDKDFNNEADTPDNFQSRRPNTSFCFLDIRSPGLGDTAMYLCATSRGMGAYEQYFGPGTRLTVT.

The rearrangement uses TRBV20-1 and TRBJ2-1; 12 bases align to TRBD2. Germline V gene data show CDR1 as DFQATT and CDR2 as SNEGSKA (reference sequence). This CDR3 region has 15 residues. The ends lost 1 base at V and 4 bases at J; junction bases unmatched: 2. The CDR3, as DNA: TGCAGTGCTAGAGGACTAGCGGGGGCTTACAATGAGCAGTTCTTC. This codes for CSARGLAGAYNEQFF.

This clonotype was recorded a few times. The V call is TRBV6-5, the J call TRBJ2-5, with no clear D. The length of the CDR3 is 13 residues. Germline assignment: CDR1 MNHEY and CDR2 SVGAGI. V lost 2 bases and J lost 2, with 6 bases in between. CDR3 region: CASSYRAQETQYF. CDR3 nucleotide sequence: TGTGCCAGCAGTTACAGGGCTCAAGAGACCCAGTACTTC.

The chain carries TRBV7-9 and TRBJ2-5, with 9 bases identical to TRBD2. The J call could be wrong; TRBJ2-1 is a better fit for the DNA end. CDR1 is SEHNR, CDR2 FQNEAQ, per germline (reference sequence). CDR3 length equals 16 residues. In DNA form, the CDR3 reads TGTGCCAGCAGCTTCGGTTATGGGCGGGGGGGCTATGAGCAGTTCTTC. Its translation is CASSFGYGRGGYEQFF.

The chain combines TRBV7-2 with TRBJ1-1; D unclear. The CDR3 consists of 13 residues. Germline-derived CDR1 and CDR2 are SGHTA and FQGNSA. With 5 bases removed from V and 5 bases from J, the gap between germline ends came to 12 bases. DNA for the CDR3: TGTGCCAGCAGCCCGTATGTCATGACTGAAGCTTTCTTT. Its translation is CASSPYVMTEAFF.

The rearrangement uses TRBV25-1 and TRBJ2-7; 8 nucleotides line up with TRBD1. V was pared by 3 bases and J by 6 bases, with 4 bases of the junction left unmatched. The CDR3 extends over 13 amino acids. Germline V gene sequence: CDR1 MGHDK, CDR2 SYGVNS. CDR3 residues: CASSDRTGREQYF. The CDR3 bases are TGTGCCAGCAGTGACCGGACAGGGCGCGAGCAGTACTTC.